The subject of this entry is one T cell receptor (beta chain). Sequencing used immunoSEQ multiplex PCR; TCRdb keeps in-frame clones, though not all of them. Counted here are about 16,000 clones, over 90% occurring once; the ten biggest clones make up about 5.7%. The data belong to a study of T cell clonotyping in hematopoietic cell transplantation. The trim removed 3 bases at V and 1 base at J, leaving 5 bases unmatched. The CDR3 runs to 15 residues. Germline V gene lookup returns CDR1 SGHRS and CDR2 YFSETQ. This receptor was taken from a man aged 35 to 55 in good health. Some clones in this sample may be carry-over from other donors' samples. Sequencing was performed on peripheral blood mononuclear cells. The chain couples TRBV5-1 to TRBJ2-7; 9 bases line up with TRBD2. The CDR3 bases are TGCGCCAGCAGCTCAGCGGGGGGTATATCCTACGAGCAGTACTTC. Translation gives CASSSAGGISYEQYF.